Listed below are T cell receptor beta chains from one sample, sequenced in a study of CD8+ T cells in alopecia areata. Generated by immunoSEQ multiplex PCR, the TCRdb table keeps only in-frame clones and is missing some. Among about 110,000 clones, roughly 55% were seen once, and the ten largest hold around 23%. The sample comprised NKG2D-low CD8+ T cells sorted from blood. Receptors were obtained from a human donor with alopecia areata. The CDR3 runs from the conserved cysteine through the conserved F or W. A D gene is named only where the DNA matches it firmly.

TRBV27	TRBJ2-5	NA	CASSLYPGVLSETQYF
TRBV19	TRBJ2-1	NA	CASSKRGGEQFF
TRBV4-2	TRBJ2-1	TRBD2	CASTKRWPAGPENEQFF
TRBV29-1	TRBJ1-2	TRBD1	CSTTGGRANGYTF
TRBV5-1	TRBJ2-5	NA	CASSLLGGIQETQYF
TRBV2	TRBJ2-1	TRBD2	CASSEREPRSNEQFF
TRBV11-2	TRBJ2-1	NA	CASSLGSSYNEQFF
TRBV7-9	TRBJ2-5	NA	CASTPRERTETQYF
TRBV29-1	TRBJ2-7	NA	CSAYASRGGPYEQYF
TRBV10-2	TRBJ2-7	TRBD2	CATVSGRALEQYF
TRBV11-2	TRBJ1-1	NA	CAGKKGATEAFF
TRBV7-2	TRBJ1-1	NA	CASSLGRTEAFF
TRBV19	TRBJ1-5	NA	CASSIANQPQHF
TRBV2	TRBJ2-2	NA	CASILRGGELFF
TRBV7-9	TRBJ1-1	NA	CASSAPREDTEAFF
TRBV20-1	TRBJ1-2	NA	CSATHYGYTF
TRBV27	TRBJ2-5	NA	CASRDRLWETQYF
TRBV7-3	TRBJ2-7	NA	CASSTRPDREQYF
TRBV7-3	TRBJ2-2	NA	CARPPVDVRVNTGELFF
TRBV30	TRBJ1-1	NA	CAWSPPGHGQGTEAFF
TRBV4-1	TRBJ2-7	TRBD2	CASSNRLASNYEQYF